This TCR beta chain was sequenced in a study of blood T cell repertoires in COVID-19. Study information: Nucleic acid was either cDNA or gDNA, and it came from T cells, B-cell-depleted T cells, or PBMCs.

Trimming pared 3 bases from V and 4 bases from J, leaving 7 bases between. The CDR3 is 13 amino acids. In the study's own analysis: Researchers report that nucleated cell counts were estimated from reference gene primer amplification. TCRdb's copy holds only in-frame clones and misses some; the assay was immunoSEQ multiplex PCR. From that table come the V and J calls and clone size; the DNA was used to work out D and trimming. Here the sample spans about 140,000 clones, around nine tenths being singletons. The receptor's source is a woman between 40 and 55 years old with acute or convalescent COVID-19. The sample consisted of peripheral blood. This sequence joins TRBV12-3 or TRBV12-4 and TRBJ1-3, with D unclear. CDR3 amino acids: CASSLAAGNTIYF. DNA of the CDR3: TGTGCCAGCAGTTTGGCAGCGGGAAACACCATATATTTT.